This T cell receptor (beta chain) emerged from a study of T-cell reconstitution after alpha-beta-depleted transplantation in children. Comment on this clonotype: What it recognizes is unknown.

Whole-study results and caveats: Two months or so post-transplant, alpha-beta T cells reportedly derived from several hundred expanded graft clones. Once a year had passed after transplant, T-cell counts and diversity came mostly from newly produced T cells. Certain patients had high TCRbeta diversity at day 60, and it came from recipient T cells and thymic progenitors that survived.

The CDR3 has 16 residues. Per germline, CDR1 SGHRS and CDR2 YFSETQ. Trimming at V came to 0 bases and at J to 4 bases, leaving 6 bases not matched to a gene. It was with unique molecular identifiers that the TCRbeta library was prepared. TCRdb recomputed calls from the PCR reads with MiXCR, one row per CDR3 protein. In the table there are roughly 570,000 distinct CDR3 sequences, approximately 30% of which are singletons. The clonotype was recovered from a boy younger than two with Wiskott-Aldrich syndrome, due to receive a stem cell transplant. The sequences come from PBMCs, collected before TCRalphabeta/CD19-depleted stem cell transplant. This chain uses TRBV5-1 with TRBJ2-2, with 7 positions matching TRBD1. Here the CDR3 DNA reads TGCGCCAGCAGCTTGGACAGGGGCGACGGCACCGGGGAGCTGTTTTTT. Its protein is CASSLDRGDGTGELFF.